This T cell receptor (beta chain) is drawn from a study of blood T cell repertoires in COVID-19. In the source study's methods: Reference gene primer amplification gave nucleated cell count estimates. The repertoire was sequenced with immunoSEQ multiplex PCR; TCRdb's copy has only in-frame clones and lacks some. The V and J calls and the clone size are those of that table, but D and trimming were determined from the DNA. This table holds more than 3,000 clones, less than 90% found once. From germline, CDR1 is WSHSY and CDR2 SAAADI. This CDR3 contains 13 residues. V was pared by 4 bases and J by 1 base, with 5 bases between.

Material for sequencing was peripheral blood. The sequence was obtained from a human donor in a cohort sampled during active COVID-19. The rearrangement links TRBV10-2 to TRBJ2-1, with D uncertain. The CDR3 DNA reads TGCGCCAGCAGTGTGAGATCCTACAATGAGCAGTTCTTC. Its translation is CASSVRSYNEQFF.